The present T cell receptor (beta chain) was sequenced within a study of response to subunit inactivated influenza vaccine. TCRdb reprocessed the RT-PCR reads via MiXCR and lists one record per CDR3 protein. The sample has a few hundred thousand distinct CDR3 sequences; approximately 9.9% are singletons. Study results and caveats: Authors suggested each seasonal influenza vaccination recruits few new T cells.

This clonotype was observed at least ten times. Its antigen is unidentified. Sequencing was performed on PBMCs from blood, taken 45 days after vaccination. The receptor was isolated from a man in his fifties who received an inactivated influenza vaccine.

The CDR3: CASSLTQGHNEQFF. The CDR3 bases are TGTGCCAGCAGCTTAACTCAGGGTCACAATGAGCAGTTCTTC. The V call is TRBV7-9, the J call TRBJ2-1, with D possibly matching TRBD1 (5 bases). CDR3 size: 14 residues. Germline CDR1 reads SEHNR; CDR2 reads FQNEAQ (reference sequence). Trimming removed 2 bases at V and 5 bases at J, with 10 bases between.